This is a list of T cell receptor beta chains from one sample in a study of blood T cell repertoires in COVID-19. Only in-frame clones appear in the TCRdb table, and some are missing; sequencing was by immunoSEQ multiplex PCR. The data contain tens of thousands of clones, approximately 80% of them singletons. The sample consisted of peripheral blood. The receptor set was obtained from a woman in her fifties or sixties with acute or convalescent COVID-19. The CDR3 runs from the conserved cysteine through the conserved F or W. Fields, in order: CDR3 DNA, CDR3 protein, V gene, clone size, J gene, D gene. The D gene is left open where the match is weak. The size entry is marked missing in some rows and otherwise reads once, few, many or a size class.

cdr3_nt: TGCGCCAGCAGCCTTAGCGGGGATACGCAGTATTTT; cdr3_aa: CASSLSGDTQYF; v_call: TRBV5-1; clone_size: NA; j_call: TRBJ2-3; d_call: TRBD2
cdr3_nt: TGTGCCAGCAGCTTATACGACAGGGACTATGGCTACACCTTC; cdr3_aa: CASSLYDRDYGYTF; v_call: TRBV13; clone_size: NA; j_call: TRBJ1-2; d_call: TRBD1
cdr3_nt: TGTGCCAGCAGTAGGACTATGCGGGGAAACTACGAGCAGTACTTC; cdr3_aa: CASSRTMRGNYEQYF; v_call: TRBV3-1/TRBV3-2; clone_size: NA; j_call: TRBJ2-7; d_call: NA
cdr3_nt: TGTGCCAGCAGCCGGACAGGTATCGATGAGCAGTTCTTC; cdr3_aa: CASSRTGIDEQFF; v_call: TRBV13; clone_size: once; j_call: TRBJ2-1; d_call: TRBD1
cdr3_nt: TGTGCCACCAGCGCAGGGGGCGCTTCCACTGAAGCTTTCTTT; cdr3_aa: CATSAGGASTEAFF; v_call: TRBV15; clone_size: NA; j_call: TRBJ1-1; d_call: TRBD1
cdr3_nt: TGTGCCAGCTCACCGTCTCTCGGGTCGAACGGGTACGAGCAGTACTTC; cdr3_aa: CASSPSLGSNGYEQYF; v_call: TRBV18; clone_size: NA; j_call: TRBJ2-7; d_call: NA
cdr3_nt: TGTGCCAGCGCTTTGACAGGGGGAGAGGGGGAGCTGTTTTTT; cdr3_aa: CASALTGGEGELFF; v_call: TRBV6-5; clone_size: NA; j_call: TRBJ2-2; d_call: TRBD1
cdr3_nt: TGTGCCAGCAGCTTAGTAATCCCTGAGTATGGCTACACCTTC; cdr3_aa: CASSLVIPEYGYTF; v_call: TRBV7-9; clone_size: once; j_call: TRBJ1-2; d_call: NA
cdr3_nt: TGTGCCAGCAGCGGGGAGGTCGGCTACAATGAGCAGTTCTTC; cdr3_aa: CASSGEVGYNEQFF; v_call: TRBV5-4; clone_size: NA; j_call: TRBJ2-1; d_call: NA
cdr3_nt: TGTGCCTGGGGACAGGGTTGGAGCAATCAGCCCCAGCATTTT; cdr3_aa: CAWGQGWSNQPQHF; v_call: TRBV30; clone_size: NA; j_call: TRBJ1-5; d_call: TRBD1
cdr3_nt: TGTGCCAGCAGCCTTCCGACACTAGTGGACTCACCCCTCCACTTT; cdr3_aa: CASSLPTLVDSPLHF; v_call: TRBV5-4; clone_size: NA; j_call: TRBJ1-6; d_call: NA
cdr3_nt: TGTGCCAGCAGTGAAGTGGCACCAAACACTGAAGCTTTCTTT; cdr3_aa: CASSEVAPNTEAFF; v_call: TRBV6-1; clone_size: NA; j_call: TRBJ1-1; d_call: NA
cdr3_nt: TGTGCCACCACCCAGTCTCACAGGGGGGGGAACACTGAAGCTTTCTTT; cdr3_aa: CATTQSHRGGNTEAFF; v_call: TRBV24-1; clone_size: once; j_call: TRBJ1-1; d_call: TRBD1
cdr3_nt: TGTGCCAGCAGTCAGGACAGTAATAACTACGAGCAGTACTTC; cdr3_aa: CASSQDSNNYEQYF; v_call: TRBV27; clone_size: NA; j_call: TRBJ2-7; d_call: NA
cdr3_nt: TGTGCCAGCAGCCAAGATCTCAATCAGCCCCAGCATTTT; cdr3_aa: CASSQDLNQPQHF; v_call: TRBV14; clone_size: NA; j_call: TRBJ1-5; d_call: NA
cdr3_nt: TGTGCCACCAGTGATTCAGGGGTAAACAAAAACATTCAGTACTTC; cdr3_aa: CATSDSGVNKNIQYF; v_call: TRBV24-1; clone_size: once; j_call: TRBJ2-4; d_call: NA
cdr3_nt: TGTGCCAGCTTGACAGGGTGGACCAAAAACATTCAGTACTTC; cdr3_aa: CASLTGWTKNIQYF; v_call: TRBV9; clone_size: large; j_call: TRBJ2-4; d_call: TRBD1
cdr3_nt: TGTGCCAGCGGAACTAGCGGGGGACCAGATACGCAGTATTTT; cdr3_aa: CASGTSGGPDTQYF; v_call: TRBV5-4; clone_size: NA; j_call: TRBJ2-3; d_call: TRBD2
cdr3_nt: TGTGCCAGCGGGTCCGGGACAGGGGGCGCATTCGAAAACACCATATATTTT; cdr3_aa: CASGSGTGGAFENTIYF; v_call: TRBV21-1; clone_size: NA; j_call: TRBJ1-3; d_call: NA
cdr3_nt: TGTGCCAGCAGCCGGGACTCCGGGTCCAACTATGGCTACACCTTC; cdr3_aa: CASSRDSGSNYGYTF; v_call: TRBV6-5; clone_size: NA; j_call: TRBJ1-2; d_call: NA
cdr3_nt: TGTGCCAGCAGTCCTACAGGGGGAAACACCATATATTTT; cdr3_aa: CASSPTGGNTIYF; v_call: TRBV12-3/TRBV12-4; clone_size: NA; j_call: TRBJ1-3; d_call: NA
cdr3_nt: TGCAGCGTCCTGCCGGGACAGAGGGAAGCTTTCTTT; cdr3_aa: CSVLPGQREAFF; v_call: TRBV29-1; clone_size: NA; j_call: TRBJ1-1; d_call: TRBD1
cdr3_nt: TGTGCCAGCAGCCGGGACAGGACCTACGAGCAGTACTTC; cdr3_aa: CASSRDRTYEQYF; v_call: TRBV6-5; clone_size: NA; j_call: TRBJ2-7; d_call: TRBD1
cdr3_nt: TGTGCCAGCAGACCCGGACAGGGTAGTGACTATGGCTACACCTTC; cdr3_aa: CASRPGQGSDYGYTF; v_call: TRBV6-6; clone_size: once; j_call: TRBJ1-2; d_call: TRBD1
cdr3_nt: TGTGCCAGCAGTAGAATGGACAGGGAATTTGGTCAGCCCCAGCATTTT; cdr3_aa: CASSRMDREFGQPQHF; v_call: TRBV6-2/TRBV6-3; clone_size: NA; j_call: TRBJ1-5; d_call: TRBD1
cdr3_nt: TGTGCCTGGAACCACATCTTGGGAGGTGGGGAGCTGTTTTTT; cdr3_aa: CAWNHILGGGELFF; v_call: TRBV30; clone_size: NA; j_call: TRBJ2-2; d_call: NA
cdr3_nt: TGTGCCAGTAGTTTCATAGCGGGATCTAGCACAGATACGCAGTATTTT; cdr3_aa: CASSFIAGSSTDTQYF; v_call: TRBV19; clone_size: few; j_call: TRBJ2-3; d_call: TRBD2
cdr3_nt: TGTGCCAGCAGCCCAGGGAATCAAGAGACCCAGTACTTC; cdr3_aa: CASSPGNQETQYF; v_call: TRBV11-2; clone_size: few; j_call: TRBJ2-5; d_call: NA
cdr3_nt: TGTGCCAGCAGCCACAGGGACAGGGTTGGCACAGATACGCAGTATTTT; cdr3_aa: CASSHRDRVGTDTQYF; v_call: TRBV14; clone_size: NA; j_call: TRBJ2-3; d_call: TRBD1
cdr3_nt: TGTGCCAGCAGTGAAGCGGAGACAGGGGTGGGTCAGCCCCAGCATTTT; cdr3_aa: CASSEAETGVGQPQHF; v_call: TRBV2; clone_size: medium-sized; j_call: TRBJ1-5; d_call: TRBD1
cdr3_nt: TGTGCCAGCAGCTTGACAGGGGTTGAGCAGTACTTC; cdr3_aa: CASSLTGVEQYF; v_call: TRBV11-2; clone_size: NA; j_call: TRBJ2-7; d_call: TRBD1
cdr3_nt: TGTGCCCGCAAAACAGGGTTCTATGGCTACACCTTC; cdr3_aa: CARKTGFYGYTF; v_call: TRBV6-5; clone_size: NA; j_call: TRBJ1-2; d_call: NA
cdr3_nt: TGTGCCAGCAGTTCCGCAGGGAACTATGGCTACACCTTC; cdr3_aa: CASSSAGNYGYTF; v_call: TRBV6-5; clone_size: NA; j_call: TRBJ1-2; d_call: NA
cdr3_nt: TGCGCCAGCAGCTTGGCGGATGGGGGGTGGCCAAGGGCTGAAGCTTTCTTT; cdr3_aa: CASSLADGGWPRAEAFF; v_call: TRBV5-1; clone_size: NA; j_call: TRBJ1-1; d_call: NA
cdr3_nt: TGTGCCAGCAGCTTAAACAGGGTCCACGAGCAGTACTTC; cdr3_aa: CASSLNRVHEQYF; v_call: TRBV7-2; clone_size: NA; j_call: TRBJ2-7; d_call: NA
cdr3_nt: TGTGCCAGCAGCTTTGACGGACAGGGGGCTTTGGAAGCTTTCTTT; cdr3_aa: CASSFDGQGALEAFF; v_call: TRBV7-8; clone_size: NA; j_call: TRBJ1-1; d_call: TRBD1
cdr3_nt: TGTGCCAGCAGTGACTCCGGGACAGGCCACACCGGGGAGCTGTTTTTT; cdr3_aa: CASSDSGTGHTGELFF; v_call: TRBV6-4; clone_size: NA; j_call: TRBJ2-2; d_call: TRBD1
cdr3_nt: TGTGCCAGCAGCTGGCAACAGGGGGCATCCTACGAGCAGTACTTC; cdr3_aa: CASSWQQGASYEQYF; v_call: TRBV5-4; clone_size: NA; j_call: TRBJ2-7; d_call: TRBD1
cdr3_nt: TGTGCCAGCAGAGCTTGGGACACCGGACACGAGCAGTACTTC; cdr3_aa: CASRAWDTGHEQYF; v_call: TRBV25-1; clone_size: NA; j_call: TRBJ2-7; d_call: NA
cdr3_nt: TGTGCCAGCAGTTTATCGGCGGCCACCGGGGAGCTGTTTTTT; cdr3_aa: CASSLSAATGELFF; v_call: TRBV27; clone_size: NA; j_call: TRBJ2-2; d_call: NA
cdr3_nt: TGCAGCGTTCGGAGCGGGGGGCTCAATGAGCAGTTCTTC; cdr3_aa: CSVRSGGLNEQFF; v_call: TRBV29-1; clone_size: once; j_call: TRBJ2-1; d_call: TRBD2
cdr3_nt: TGTGCTAGTGGTTTGGTGGGACAGGGTAATGGCTACACCTTC; cdr3_aa: CASGLVGQGNGYTF; v_call: TRBV12-5; clone_size: NA; j_call: TRBJ1-2; d_call: TRBD1
cdr3_nt: TGTGCCAGCAGTCCACGGACAGGGGATGGCTACACCTTC; cdr3_aa: CASSPRTGDGYTF; v_call: TRBV12-3/TRBV12-4; clone_size: NA; j_call: TRBJ1-2; d_call: TRBD1
cdr3_nt: TGTGCCAGCAGCTTATCTGTACTACCCAATCAGCCCCAGCATTTT; cdr3_aa: CASSLSVLPNQPQHF; v_call: TRBV7-8; clone_size: once; j_call: TRBJ1-5; d_call: NA
cdr3_nt: TGTGCCACCAGTGATACAACCACAGATACGCAGTATTTT; cdr3_aa: CATSDTTTDTQYF; v_call: TRBV24-1; clone_size: NA; j_call: TRBJ2-3; d_call: NA